A selection of T cell receptor beta chains follows, all from one sample in a study of type 1 regulatory T cells. TCRdb reprocessed the reads via MiXCR and lists one record per CDR3 protein. This sample carries about 62,000 distinct CDR3 sequences, approximately 60% of them seen once, and the ten largest clones take 1.8%. No antigens are known for them. The sequencing input was cultured non-Tr1 T cells, either the whole culture or a sorted T cell fraction (not recorded which). The source is a human donor in good health. The CDR3 runs from the conserved cysteine through the conserved F or W. A D gene is named only where the DNA matches it firmly. Rows give clone size only sometimes, using once, few, many, or a class for an expanded clone.

d_gene,abundance,j_gene,v_gene,len,CDR3aa,CDR3nt
TRBD2,.,TRBJ2-1,TRBV7-9,14,CASSLREVANEQFF,TGTGCCAGCAGCTTACGGGAGGTGGCCAATGAGCAGTTCTTC
.,.,TRBJ2-4,TRBV6-5,17,CASSYSISDLAKNIQYF,TGTGCCAGCAGTTACTCGATTTCGGATCTAGCCAAAAACATTCAGTACTTC
.,.,TRBJ2-1,TRBV12-5,17,CASGLKGERRLYNEQFF,TGTGCTAGTGGTTTGAAGGGGGAGCGACGTTTGTACAATGAGCAGTTCTTC
TRBD1,.,TRBJ2-5,TRBV5-1,17,CASSSTRPKTGGETQYF,TGCGCCAGCAGCTCCACCCGCCCAAAGACAGGGGGAGAGACCCAGTACTTC
TRBD1,.,TRBJ2-5,TRBV3-1,12,CASTIPGGTQYF,TGTGCCAGCACCATACCAGGGGGGACCCAGTACTTC
.,medium-sized,TRBJ2-2,TRBV19,16,CASSIPTGGGAGELFF,TGTGCCAGTAGTATCCCGACAGGAGGAGGTGCCGGGGAGCTGTTTTTT
.,few,TRBJ2-5,TRBV3-1,14,CASSQDVGSETQYF,TGTGCCAGCAGCCAAGATGTGGGGTCAGAGACCCAGTACTTC
TRBD2,few,TRBJ2-7,TRBV3-1,20,CASSQAISWSGSPGSYEQYF,TGTGCCAGCAGCCAAGCGATCAGTTGGAGCGGGAGCCCCGGGTCCTACGAGCAGTACTTC
TRBD2,.,TRBJ2-3,TRBV5-5,16,CASSLTAGVRTDTQYF,TGTGCCAGCAGCCTAACAGCGGGAGTACGGACAGATACGCAGTATTTT
.,once,TRBJ1-3,TRBV12-3/TRBV12-4,15,CASSFGHSSGNTIYF,TGTGCCAGCAGTTTTGGACACAGCTCTGGAAACACCATATATTTT
.,.,TRBJ1-5,TRBV7-2,15,CASSPGAQLNQPQHF,TGTGCCAGCAGCCCCGGGGCGCAACTCAATCAGCCCCAGCATTTT
TRBD2,.,TRBJ2-2,TRBV7-7,19,CASTLMVAGGPSGTGELFF,TGTGCCAGCACCCTTATGGTAGCGGGAGGGCCCTCGGGCACCGGGGAGCTGTTTTTT
.,.,TRBJ2-7,TRBV15,13,CATSRGLTYEQYF,TGTGCCACCAGCAGAGGACTTACCTACGAGCAGTACTTC
TRBD2,few,TRBJ2-1,TRBV10-3,18,CAISESILAGGRHNEQFF,TGTGCCATCAGTGAGTCGATCCTAGCGGGAGGTCGCCACAATGAGCAGTTCTTC
TRBD2,.,TRBJ2-1,TRBV10-2,14,CASSEPGLVGEQFF,TGCGCCAGCAGTGAGCCCGGACTAGTTGGTGAGCAGTTCTTC
TRBD2,.,TRBJ2-1,TRBV5-1,16,CASSLEPSGSYNEQFF,TGCGCCAGCAGCTTGGAGCCTAGCGGGAGCTACAATGAGCAGTTCTTC
TRBD1,.,TRBJ2-5,TRBV18,16,CASSPPGQGEQETQYF,TGTGCCAGCTCACCACCGGGACAGGGAGAGCAAGAGACCCAGTACTTC
.,.,TRBJ1-1,TRBV9,14,CASSIAVQGTEAFF,TGTGCCAGCAGCATTGCGGTTCAGGGCACTGAAGCTTTCTTT
.,.,TRBJ2-7,TRBV12-3/TRBV12-4,15,CASSSWAWSSYEQYF,TGTGCCAGCAGTTCGTGGGCGTGGAGCTCCTACGAGCAGTACTTC
TRBD2,.,TRBJ2-7,TRBV20-1,16,CSARTSGSRGSYEQYF,TGCAGTGCCCGGACTAGCGGGAGCCGCGGCTCCTACGAGCAGTACTTC
.,.,TRBJ2-7,TRBV7-2,11,CASSATYEQYF,TGTGCCAGCAGCGCCACCTACGAGCAGTACTTC
TRBD1,.,TRBJ2-7,TRBV14,13,CASSPTGAYEQYF,TGTGCCAGCAGCCCGACAGGGGCCTACGAGCAGTACTTC
TRBD1,few,TRBJ2-7,TRBV5-1,15,CASSLKGTGGYEQYF,TGCGCCAGCAGCTTGAAAGGGACAGGAGGCTACGAGCAGTACTTC
TRBD1,.,TRBJ1-6,TRBV2,14,CASSKDRGNSPLHF,TGTGCCAGCAGCAAGGACAGGGGGAATTCACCCCTCCACTTT
TRBD1,.,TRBJ2-3,TRBV28,15,CASSSDRGPTDTQYF,TGTGCCAGCAGTTCGGACAGGGGTCCCACAGATACGCAGTATTTT
TRBD1,.,TRBJ2-4,TRBV24-1,11,CATSQGDIQYF,TGTGCCACGAGCCAGGGGGACATTCAGTACTTC
.,.,TRBJ2-7,TRBV4-3,12,CASSQQGLKQYF,TGCGCCAGCAGCCAGCAGGGTTTAAAGCAGTACTTC
.,.,TRBJ1-2,TRBV6-5,14,CASSVQQGRGGYTF,TGTGCCAGCAGCGTACAACAGGGTAGGGGTGGCTACACCTTC
.,.,TRBJ2-1,TRBV5-1,14,CASHDQGGNNEQFF,TGCGCCAGCCACGATCAGGGGGGTAACAATGAGCAGTTCTTC
TRBD2,.,TRBJ2-1,TRBV5-1,13,CASSPGGREGQFF,TGCGCCAGCAGCCCTGGGGGGCGGGAGGGACAGTTCTTC
.,.,TRBJ2-1,TRBV7-7,15,CASSPSPTTHNEQFF,TGTGCCAGCAGCCCCTCCCCGACTACCCACAATGAGCAGTTCTTC
.,once,TRBJ2-5,TRBV21-1,14,CARLEGADPETQYF,TGTGCCAGACTCGAGGGGGCGGACCCGGAGACCCAGTACTTC
.,.,TRBJ1-2,TRBV6-2/TRBV6-3,15,CASSLPGDANYGYTF,TGTGCCAGCAGCCTGCCGGGGGATGCTAACTATGGCTACACCTTC
.,.,TRBJ2-7,TRBV20-1,14,CSARVFGGSYEQYF,TGCAGTGCTAGAGTGTTTGGCGGTTCCTACGAGCAGTACTTC
.,.,TRBJ1-2,TRBV7-9,12,CASSWVNGGYTF,TGTGCCAGCAGCTGGGTAAACGGTGGCTACACCTTC
TRBD1,.,TRBJ2-7,TRBV19,14,CASSLDRGTLEQYF,TGTGCCAGTAGTTTGGACAGGGGAACCCTCGAGCAGTACTTC
.,few,TRBJ1-2,TRBV6-1,15,CASSEPRGRIYGYTF,TGTGCCAGCAGTGAACCCCGGGGTAGAATCTATGGCTACACCTTC
.,.,TRBJ2-3,TRBV12-3/TRBV12-4,14,CASRRQLGPDTQYF,TGTGCCAGCAGGCGCCAGTTGGGGCCAGATACGCAGTATTTT
.,few,TRBJ2-5,TRBV25-1,15,CASRNTGTSQETQYF,TGTGCCAGCAGGAACACCGGGACTTCACAAGAGACCCAGTACTTC
TRBD2,.,TRBJ2-7,TRBV20-1,14,CSGTLAGGPREQYF,TGCAGTGGCACCCTAGCGGGAGGGCCAAGGGAGCAGTACTTC
.,.,TRBJ2-1,TRBV5-4,14,CASSVAGLGNEQFF,TGTGCCAGCAGCGTGGCCGGGCTGGGCAATGAGCAGTTCTTC
TRBD2,once,TRBJ2-3,TRBV25-1,15,CASSAMSGGTDTQYF,TGTGCCAGCAGTGCCATGAGCGGGGGCACAGATACGCAGTATTTT
TRBD2,.,TRBJ2-3,TRBV24-1,17,CATSAAGSGRPTDTQYF,TGTGCCACCAGTGCCGCGGGGAGCGGGAGGCCCACAGATACGCAGTATTTT
TRBD2,.,TRBJ2-7,TRBV27,16,CASSIELIAGSDEQYF,TGTGCCAGCAGCATCGAACTTATAGCGGGAAGCGACGAGCAGTACTTC
.,.,TRBJ2-2,TRBV6-1,17,CASSVPPTRVVGGELFF,TGTGCCAGCAGTGTCCCTCCTACTAGGGTAGTGGGCGGGGAGCTGTTTTTT